The clone carrying this T cell receptor beta chain has more than one count but fewer than ten. What it binds is unknown. Conversion of TCR transcripts into cDNA relied on 5'RACE template switching, which added a universal primer site and UMIs. One entry per CDR3 protein, called by TCRdb with MiXCR from the 5' RACE reads. The sample gives about 400,000 distinct CDR3 sequences, roughly 6.2% of which show up once; approximately 15% is in the top ten. These data originate in a study of T cells after yellow fever vaccination. Germline V gene data show CDR1 as KGHDR and CDR2 as SFDVKD. Trimming shortened V by 3 bases and J by 2 bases, and 13 bases separated the two germline ends. The CDR3 runs 16 residues. Study findings and constraints: Weaker in magnitude, the secondary response showed a faster peak on day 5 versus 15. Reappearance after the booster was observed for most primary-vaccination clones (about 95% CD4, over 75% CD8).

The source material was PBMCs, sampled 5 days after the yellow fever booster vaccination. This TCR was recovered from a man aged 25 to 40 who received the YFV17D yellow fever vaccine. The chain employs TRBV24-1 and TRBJ2-4, with no clear D. The CDR3 DNA follows: TGTGCCACCAGTGATACGATGATCGAGCCCAAAAACATTCAGTACTTC. Translation: CATSDTMIEPKNIQYF.